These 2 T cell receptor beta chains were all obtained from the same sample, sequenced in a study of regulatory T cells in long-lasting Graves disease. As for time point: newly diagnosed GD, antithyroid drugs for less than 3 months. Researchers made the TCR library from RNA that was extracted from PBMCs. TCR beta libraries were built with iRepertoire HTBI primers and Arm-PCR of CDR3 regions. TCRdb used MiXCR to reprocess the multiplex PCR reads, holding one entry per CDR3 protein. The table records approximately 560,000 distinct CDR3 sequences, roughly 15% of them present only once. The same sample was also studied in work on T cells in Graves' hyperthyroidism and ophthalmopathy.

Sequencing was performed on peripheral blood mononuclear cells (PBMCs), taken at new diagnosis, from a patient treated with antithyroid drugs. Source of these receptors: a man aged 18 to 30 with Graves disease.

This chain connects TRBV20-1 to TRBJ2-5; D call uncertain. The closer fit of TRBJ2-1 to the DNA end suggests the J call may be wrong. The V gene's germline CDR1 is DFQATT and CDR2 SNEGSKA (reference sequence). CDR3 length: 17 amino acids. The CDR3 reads CSAPPRVGGRGLNEQFF. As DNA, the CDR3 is TGCAGTGCCCCCCCCCGGGTAGGCGGTCGAGGATTGAATGAGCAGTTCTTC.

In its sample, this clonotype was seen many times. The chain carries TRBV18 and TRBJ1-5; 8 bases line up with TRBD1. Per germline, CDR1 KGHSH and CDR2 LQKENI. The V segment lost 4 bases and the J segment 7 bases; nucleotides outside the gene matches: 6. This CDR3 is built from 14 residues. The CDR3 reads CASSQDRGGQPQHF. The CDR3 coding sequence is TGTGCCAGCTCACAAGACAGGGGAGGGCAGCCCCAGCATTTT.